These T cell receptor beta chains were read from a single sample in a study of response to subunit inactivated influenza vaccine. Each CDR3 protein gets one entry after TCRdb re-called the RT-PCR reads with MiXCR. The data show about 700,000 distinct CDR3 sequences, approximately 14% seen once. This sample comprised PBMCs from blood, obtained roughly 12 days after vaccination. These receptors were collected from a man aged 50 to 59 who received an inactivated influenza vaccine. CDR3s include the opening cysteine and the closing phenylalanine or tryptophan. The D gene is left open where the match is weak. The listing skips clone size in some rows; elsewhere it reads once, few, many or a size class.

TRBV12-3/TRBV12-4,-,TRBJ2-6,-,CASSLGPQISGANVLTF,TGTGCCAGCAGTTTGGGCCCCCAAATCTCTGGGGCCAACGTCCTGACTTTC
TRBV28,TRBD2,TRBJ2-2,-,CASSLITSGSTGELFF,TGTGCCAGCAGTTTAATTACTAGCGGCAGCACCGGGGAGCTGTTTTTT
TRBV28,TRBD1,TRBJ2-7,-,CASSPLQGGSYEQYF,TGTGCCAGCAGTCCCCTACAGGGGGGTTCCTACGAGCAGTACTTC
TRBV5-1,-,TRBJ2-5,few,CASSLTMGPGETQYF,TGCGCCAGCAGCTTGACAATGGGACCGGGAGAGACCCAGTACTTC
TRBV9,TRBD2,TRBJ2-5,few,CASSVGGLAGIETQYF,TGTGCCAGCAGCGTAGGGGGACTAGCGGGTATCGAGACCCAGTACTTC
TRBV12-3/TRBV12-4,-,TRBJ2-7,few,CASSLGGSGAFYEQYF,TGTGCCAGCAGTTTAGGGGGTTCAGGGGCTTTCTACGAGCAGTACTTC
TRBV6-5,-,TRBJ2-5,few,CASSFGTAGTTQYF,TGTGCCAGCAGTTTTGGGACGGCCGGGACGACCCAGTACTTC
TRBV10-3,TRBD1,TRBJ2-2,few,CATLPPTGGSTGELFF,TGTGCCACCCTACCCCCGACAGGGGGAAGCACCGGGGAGCTGTTTTTT
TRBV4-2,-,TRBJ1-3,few,CASSQDPGGGSGNTIYF,TGTGCCAGCAGCCAAGATCCAGGTGGGGGATCGGGAAACACCATATATTTT
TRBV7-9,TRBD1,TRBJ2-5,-,CASSLGQGVTQYF,TGTGCCAGCAGCTTAGGACAGGGAGTGACCCAGTACTTC
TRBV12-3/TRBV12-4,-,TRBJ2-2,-,CASSLGMNTGELFF,TGTGCCAGCAGTTTGGGGATGAACACCGGGGAGCTGTTTTTT
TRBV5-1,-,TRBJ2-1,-,CASTLNNEQFF,TGCGCCAGCACCCTGAACAATGAGCAGTTCTTC
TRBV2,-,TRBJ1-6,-,CASSEQNNSPLHF,TGTGCCAGCAGTGAACAGAACAATTCACCCCTCCACTTT
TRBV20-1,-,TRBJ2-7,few,CSAHRDMVSEQYF,TGCAGTGCCCACCGGGACATGGTGTCCGAGCAGTACTTC
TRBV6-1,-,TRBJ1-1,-,CASRRRRPVNTEAFF,TGTGCCAGCAGACGTAGGAGGCCGGTTAACACTGAAGCTTTCTTT
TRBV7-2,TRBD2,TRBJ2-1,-,CASSFIASGAYNEQFF,TGTGCCAGCAGCTTCATCGCGAGCGGGGCTTACAATGAGCAGTTCTTC
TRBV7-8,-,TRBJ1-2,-,CASSLDWSVYGYTF,TGTGCCAGCAGCTTAGATTGGAGTGTCTATGGCTACACCTTC
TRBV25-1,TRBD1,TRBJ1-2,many,CASSESGTGNGYTF,TGTGCCAGCAGTGAATCCGGGACAGGGAATGGCTACACCTTC
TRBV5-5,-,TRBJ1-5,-,CASSPGRRVQPQHF,TGTGCCAGCAGCCCGGGGCGCCGGGTTCAGCCCCAGCATTTT
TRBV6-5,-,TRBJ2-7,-,CASSSEGPLEQYF,TGTGCCAGCAGTTCGGAGGGCCCTCTCGAGCAGTACTTC
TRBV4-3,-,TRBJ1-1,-,CASSAGIRGRGNTEAFF,TGCGCCAGCAGCGCTGGGATTAGGGGAAGAGGGAACACTGAAGCTTTCTTT
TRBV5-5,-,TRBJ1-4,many,CASSLSAATNEKLFF,TGTGCCAGCAGCTTGAGTGCAGCAACTAATGAAAAACTGTTTTTT
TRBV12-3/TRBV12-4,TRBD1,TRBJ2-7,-,CASRETGSSYEQYF,TGTGCCAGCAGGGAGACAGGGAGCTCCTACGAGCAGTACTTC
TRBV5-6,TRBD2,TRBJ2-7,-,CASSLRVAGRSEQYF,TGTGCCAGCAGCTTGAGGGTAGCGGGCCGGTCGGAGCAGTACTTC
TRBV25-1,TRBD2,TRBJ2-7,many,CASSLTLSGMAHEQYF,TGTGCCAGCAGTCTTACCCTTAGCGGGATGGCCCACGAGCAGTACTTC
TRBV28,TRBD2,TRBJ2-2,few,CASNPSGSHGELFF,TGTGCCAGCAATCCTAGCGGGAGTCACGGGGAGCTGTTTTTT
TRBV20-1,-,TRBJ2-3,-,CSARRLKTGLGDTQYF,TGCAGTGCTAGACGTTTGAAGACTGGCCTAGGCGATACGCAGTATTTT
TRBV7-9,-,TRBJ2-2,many,CASSLDSYTGELFF,TGCGCCAGCAGCTTGGACAGCTACACCGGGGAGCTGTTTTTT
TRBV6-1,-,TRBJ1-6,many,CASSGVPQSDSPLHF,TGTGCCAGCAGTGGAGTGCCCCAGTCCGATTCACCCCTCCACTTT
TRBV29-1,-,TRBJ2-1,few,CSVEWVGRENNEQFF,TGCAGCGTTGAATGGGTCGGGAGAGAGAACAATGAGCAGTTCTTC
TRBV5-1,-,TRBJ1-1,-,CASSLAGMGEAFF,TGCGCCAGCAGCTTGGCAGGGATGGGTGAAGCTTTCTTT
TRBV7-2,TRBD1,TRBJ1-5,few,CASSLDRAAEPQHF,TGTGCCAGCAGCTTGGACAGGGCGGCCGAACCCCAGCATTTT
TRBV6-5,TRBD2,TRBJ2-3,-,CASSYGRGGMSDTQYF,TGTGCCAGCAGTTACGGGCGGGGGGGCATGTCAGATACGCAGTATTTT
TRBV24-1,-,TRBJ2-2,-,CATSDPRTANTGELFF,TGTGCCACCAGTGATCCTAGGACAGCGAACACCGGGGAGCTGTTTTTT
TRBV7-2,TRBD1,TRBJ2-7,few,CASSFLGTGREQYF,TGTGCCAGCAGCTTTTTGGGGACAGGGCGCGAGCAGTACTTC
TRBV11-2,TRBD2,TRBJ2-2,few,CASSLETSGRIFGELFF,TGTGCCAGCAGCTTAGAGACTAGCGGGAGGATTTTCGGGGAGCTGTTTTTT
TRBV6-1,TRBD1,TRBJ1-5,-,CASSANTGGGNQPQHF,TGTGCCAGCAGTGCTAACACAGGGGGAGGCAATCAGCCCCAGCATTTT
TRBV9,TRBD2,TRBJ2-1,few,CASSVGGLAGGEQFF,TGTGCCAGCAGCGTAGGGGGACTAGCGGGAGGCGAGCAGTTCTTC
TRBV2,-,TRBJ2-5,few,CASSDPGYGGKETQYF,TGTGCCAGCAGTGATCCGGGTTACGGCGGGAAGGAGACCCAGTACTTC
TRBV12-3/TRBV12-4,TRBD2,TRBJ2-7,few,CASSLETSGGSRQYF,TGTGCCAGCAGTTTAGAGACTAGCGGGGGTTCTAGGCAGTACTTC
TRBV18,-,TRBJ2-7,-,CASSPPRGTSAYEQYF,TGTGCCAGCTCACCACCGCGGGGAACAAGCGCCTACGAGCAGTACTTC
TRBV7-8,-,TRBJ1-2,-,CASSLFQEGNGYTF,TGTGCCAGCAGCTTATTCCAGGAAGGCAATGGCTACACCTTC
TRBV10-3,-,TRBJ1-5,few,CATKQGVSNQPQHF,TGTGCCACCAAACAGGGCGTTAGCAATCAGCCCCAGCATTTT
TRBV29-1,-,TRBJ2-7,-,CSVELVVGGEQYF,TGCAGCGTTGAATTGGTAGTGGGAGGCGAGCAGTACTTC
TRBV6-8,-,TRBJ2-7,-,CASSSAKRGYEQYF,TGTGCCAGCAGTTCGGCGAAAAGGGGCTACGAGCAGTACTTC
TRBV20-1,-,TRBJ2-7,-,CSARDRVEDGRSYEQYF,TGCAGTGCTAGAGATCGTGTCGAGGACGGACGGTCCTACGAGCAGTACTTC
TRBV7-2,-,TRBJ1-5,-,CASSLTKNQPQHF,TGTGCCAGCAGCCTCACTAAAAATCAGCCCCAGCATTTT
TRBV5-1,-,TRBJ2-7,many,CASSLDSRGYEQYF,TGCGCCAGCAGCTTGGATTCCAGGGGCTACGAGCAGTACTTC
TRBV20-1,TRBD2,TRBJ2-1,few,CSAWRGGHNEQFF,TGCAGTGCCTGGCGGGGGGGACACAATGAGCAGTTCTTC
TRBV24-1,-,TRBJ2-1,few,CATSWPGSENEQFF,TGTGCCACCAGTTGGCCGGGTAGCGAGAATGAGCAGTTCTTC
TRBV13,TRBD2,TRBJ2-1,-,CASSLQRETSTEFF,TGTGCCAGCAGCTTACAGCGGGAGACTTCCACCGAGTTCTTC
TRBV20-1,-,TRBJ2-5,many,CSASPGTGETQYF,TGCAGTGCTAGCCCAGGGACGGGTGAGACCCAGTACTTC
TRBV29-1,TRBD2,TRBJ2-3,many,CSVETSGGPDTQYF,TGCAGCGTTGAAACTAGCGGGGGGCCAGATACGCAGTATTTT
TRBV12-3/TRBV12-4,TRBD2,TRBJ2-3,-,CASSSTYTSGFLDTQYF,TGTGCCAGCAGTTCTACCTACACTAGCGGCTTTTTGGATACGCAGTATTTT
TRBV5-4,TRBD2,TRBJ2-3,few,CASSLHGGLAEGGRGTDTQYF,TGTGCCAGCAGCTTGCATGGCGGACTAGCGGAAGGGGGTAGGGGCACAGATACGCAGTATTTT